What follows describes a single TCR beta chain. This clonotype was counted once. There is no known antigen for this receptor. No base quality information exists; no much larger clone differs at one position. Single-read evidence is weak. The sample originates from a study of CD8 T cells in Susac syndrome (dated 2019 in TCRdb). At the level of the whole study: Whether CD8+ T cell activation and differentiation in Susac syndrome was antigen driven was tested using repertoire sequencing. Clonality of the CD8+ T cell repertoire was compared between more than 10 healthy donors, roughly 14 Susac syndrome patients and under 16 multiple sclerosis patients. The research as a whole found: The number of individuals in the TCR sequencing and HLA analysis was recognized as being relatively small.

High-throughput TCR beta sequencing profiled peripheral blood CD8+ and CD4+ T cells from healthy donors, Susac syndrome patients and multiple sclerosis patients. The multiple sclerosis controls were treatment-naive patients whose relapsing-remitting disease, either stable or active, fulfilled the revised McDonald criteria. Bulk CD8+ and CD4+ T cells were purified by magnetic negative isolation, while CD8+ TEMRA cells were enriched using FACS. Blood was drawn into EDTA tubes, processed within 24 hours, and PBMCs were isolated by density gradient centrifugation. PBMCs destined for TCR sequencing were cryopreserved in liquid nitrogen and later thawed in a 37 °C water bath. The sorted or isolated CD4+, CD8+ and CD8+ TEMRA cells had a purity of 90% or higher. Reading from cysteine to phenylalanine, the CDR3 counts 12 amino acids. Only the CDR3 DNA stays, 36 bases, in frame from base 1. V loses 4 bases, J loses 6 bases, and the germline ends lie 13 bases apart. According to the germline V gene (reference sequence), CDR1 reads GTSNPN and CDR2 reads SVGIG.

RNA was extracted with the RNeasy kit and roughly 0.45 to 1 ug was reverse transcribed using random hexamers. TCR beta CDR3 regions were amplified with the immunoSEQ multiplex PCR assay covering 54 Vbeta and 13 Jbeta segments. PCR amplification bias was corrected by using a synthetic template baseline for primer optimization and computational correction. The authors' analysis ran thus. Reads were annotated to V, D and J genes according to IMGT and were analyzed with immunoSEQ Analyzer, with only productive sequences retained. To calculate clonality, Shannon entropy was normalized by log2 of the number of productive unique sequences and then subtracted from one. For each patient and control, public and private clones were evaluated among the 100 most prevalent clones. Clones were defined as Susac-specific if absent from the healthy and MS cohorts, from 1052 published viral clones and from other ImmuneACCESS disease sequences. The public reads were reprocessed in TCRdb via fastp at Q25 and MiXCR, keeping in-frame beta chains. For every CDR3 protein sequence, its rows merge into one entry that carries the most common genes and DNA. These V and J calls originate from TCRdb's pipeline instead of the authors' own analysis. For this sample there are almost 450,000 distinct CDR3 sequences; approximately 89% appear just once. The ten biggest clones cover about 0.12% of the sample.

This sequence originates from a human donor with multiple sclerosis. Sequencing input: CD8+ T cells from PBMCs. The chain employs TRBV30 and TRBJ2-7, with a tentative D call of TRBD1 or TRBD2, each matching 6 bases. The DNA sequence is as follows: TGTGCCTGGAAGGGGGGAAGGCGCGAGCAGTACTTC. This yields the protein CAWKGGRREQYF.